This T cell receptor beta chain emerged from a study of T-cell reconstitution after alpha-beta-depleted transplantation in children. Unique molecular identifiers were incorporated when the TCRbeta library was constructed. From the PCR reads, TCRdb called clonotypes with MiXCR, one entry per CDR3 protein. The sample lists about 610,000 distinct CDR3 sequences, roughly a tenth occurring once. The sample holds a few counts of this clonotype. Per the germline V gene, CDR1 is SGHRS and CDR2 is YFSETQ. This CDR3 contains 12 residues. Trimming removed 0 bases from V and 12 bases from J, with 10 bases in between.

The sequenced sample was PBMCs from the stem cell graft donor, obtained from the stem cell graft. J is TRBJ2-1 and V is TRBV5-1; D is ambiguous. The sequence derives from a human donor who donated a stem cell graft to a child with acute myeloid leukemia. CDR3 sequence: CASSLGATWQFF. The CDR3 nucleotides read TGCGCCAGCAGCTTGGGGGCGACATGGCAGTTCTTC.